This note documents a single T cell receptor (beta chain) sequence. The antigen is undetermined. The data stem from a study of blood T cells in healthy people across ages. The CDR3 covers 11 residues. Germline-derived CDR1 and CDR2 are MGHDK and SYGVNS. Next came a second PCR, run for about 7 to 12 cycles, which used a sample-barcoded 5' primer along with a J-beta primer mix. TCRdb recomputed calls from the 5' RACE reads with MiXCR, one row per CDR3 protein. The sample has 650,000 to 1,000,000 distinct CDR3 sequences, around 36% seen once; the top ten hold roughly 13%. Notes on the study in general: Comparison with aged donors showed that long-lived donors had more naive CD4+ cells and higher diversity.

This receptor was identified in a man aged 18 to 29 in good health. V usage is TRBV25-1 and J usage is TRBJ2-5; D uncertain. With the DNA end fitting TRBJ2-4 better, the J assignment may be wrong. Sequenced input: blood. The CDR3 spells CASSVGNIQYF. The CDR3, as DNA: TGTGCCAGCAGTGTCGGAAACATTCAGTACTTC.